This entry lists 12 T cell receptor beta chains sequenced from one sample in a study of cytomegalovirus exposure and HLA in healthy donors. PCR employed 60 Vbeta and 13 Jbeta primers. Sequenced by immunoSEQ multiplex PCR; TCRdb stores in-frame clones only, minus some. The data show 80,000 to 100,000 clones, 80% seen once. Input material: PBMCs. Receptors were obtained from a man aged 25 to 45 in good health and CMV-seronegative.

The chain employs TRBV27 and TRBJ2-3; possible D gene TRBD2, 5 bases. The germline CDR1 and CDR2 sequences are MNHEY and SMNVEV (reference sequence). V lost 3 bases, J lost 4 bases, and 11 bases lay in between. This CDR3 spans 14 amino acids. DNA of the CDR3: TGTGCCAGCAGTTTCTCCCTGGGAGCAGATACGCAGTATTTT. Amino acid sequence: CASSFSLGADTQYF.

V usage is TRBV15 and J usage is TRBJ2-1; 12 bases fit TRBD2. This CDR3 has 17 residues. CDR1 and CDR2 from the germline V gene are LNHNV and YYDKDF (reference sequence). J was trimmed by 4 bases and V by 2 bases; bases with no gene match: 6. CDR3 amino acids: CATSRSPGTSGYNEQFF. For the CDR3, the DNA is TGTGCCACCAGCAGATCCCCCGGGACTAGCGGGTACAATGAGCAGTTCTTC. Combining the CDR3 with reference TRBV15 and TRBJ2-1 gives the whole variable domain DAMVIQNPRYQVTQFGKPVTLSCSQTLNHNVMYWYQQKSSQAPKLLFHYYDKDFNNEADTPDNFQSRRPNTSFCFLDIRSPGLGDTAMYLCATSRSPGTSGYNEQFFGPGTRLTVL.

V and J are TRBV10-2 and TRBJ1-1, with 9 bases matching TRBD1. V dropped 7 bases and J dropped 1; count of bases not matched to a gene: 7. CDR1 and CDR2 from the germline V gene are WSHSY and SAAADI. This CDR3 is 15 amino acids long. CDR3 loop: CASIPGQGRNTEAFF. The CDR3 coding sequence is TGCGCCAGCATCCCGGGACAGGGACGGAACACTGAAGCTTTCTTT.

The count of this clone is one. This chain connects TRBV5-4 to TRBJ2-7; 14 bases match TRBD2. The CDR3 is 14 residues long. Looked up from germline, CDR1 is SGHNT and CDR2 is YYREEE (reference sequence). V was pared by 4 bases and J by 6 bases, with 3 bases of the junction left unmatched. The CDR3 is CASSTGLAGVEQYF. In DNA, the CDR3 is TGTGCCAGCAGCACGGGACTAGCGGGAGTCGAGCAGTACTTC.

The V gene is TRBV5-1, the J gene TRBJ1-3; possible D gene TRBD1, 5 bases. This CDR3 is 15 amino acids long. The V gene's germline CDR1 is SGHRS and CDR2 YFSETQ. V was trimmed by 5 bases and J by 0 bases, leaving 12 bases between them. The CDR3 sequence: CASRPTGISGNTIYF. DNA for the CDR3: TGCGCCAGCAGACCAACAGGCATCTCTGGAAACACCATATATTTT.

The V call is TRBV6-4, the J call TRBJ1-6; D perhaps matches TRBD1 (5 bases). The CDR3 extends over 14 amino acids. The V gene's germline CDR1 is MRHNA and CDR2 SNTAGT. Between the trimmed V and J ends, which lost 3 bases and 5 bases, there was a span of 8 bases. The CDR3, as DNA: TGTGCCAGCAGTGAAGCGGGGGATAATTCACCCCTCCACTTT. Amino acid sequence: CASSEAGDNSPLHF.

The CDR3 region has the DNA TGTGCCACAGACAGGAGAGGCACCGGGGAGCTGTTTTTT. As protein: CATDRRGTGELFF. The J gene is TRBJ2-2, the V gene TRBV19; the D gene is possibly TRBD1 (6 bases). V was cut by 10 bases and J by 4 bases, with 13 bases left in between. The CDR3 has 13 amino acids. The V gene's germline CDR1 is LNHDA and CDR2 SQIVND (reference sequence).

The chain recombines TRBV29-1 with TRBJ1-5; possible D gene TRBD1, 6 bases. Germline assignment: CDR1 SQVTM and CDR2 ANQGSEA. V was trimmed by 7 bases and J by 4 bases, leaving 14 bases between them. The CDR3 sequence is 13 residues long. CDR3 region: CSAQDTGNQPQHF. The CDR3 region has the DNA TGCAGCGCCCAGGATACAGGGAATCAGCCCCAGCATTTT.

V and J are TRBV7-3 and TRBJ2-3; 9 nucleotides line up with TRBD2. The CDR3 extends over 17 amino acids. J was trimmed by 6 bases and V by 1 base; bases with no gene match: 11. Germline values: CDR1 SGHTA, CDR2 FQGTGA. This CDR3 reads CASSLILAGTHGDTQYF. For the CDR3, the DNA is TGTGCCAGCAGCTTAATCCTAGCGGGGACCCACGGCGATACGCAGTATTTT.

The chain combines TRBV7-9 with TRBJ2-7; D may be TRBD1 (5 bases). The CDR3 totals 12 residues. V was pared by 3 bases and J by 6 bases, with 9 bases between. Germline V lookup: CDR1 SEHNR, CDR2 FQNEAQ (reference sequence). The CDR3 DNA is TGTGCCAGCAGCTTTAAGGGGTTCGAGCAGTACTTC. It translates to CASSFKGFEQYF.

The genes are TRBV5-1 and TRBJ2-2; 13 bases fit TRBD2. Losses at the gene ends were 4 bases for V and 1 base for J; bases not matched to a gene: 16. This CDR3 has 21 residues. Per the germline V gene, CDR1 is SGHRS and CDR2 is YFSETQ. CDR3 sequence reads: CASSAYPGLAGRKGNTGELFF. The CDR3 DNA reads TGCGCCAGCAGCGCCTACCCGGGACTAGCGGGGCGAAAGGGGAACACCGGGGAGCTGTTTTTT. Together with reference TRBV5-1 and TRBJ2-2, the CDR3 gives the full variable domain: KAGVTQTPRYLIKTRGQQVTLSCSPISGHRSVSWYQQTPGQGLQFLFEYFSETQRNKGNFPGRFSGRQFSNSRSEMNVSTLELGDSALYLCASSAYPGLAGRKGNTGELFFGEGSRLTVL.

The rearrangement uses TRBV6-1 and TRBJ2-1; 7 bases are shared with TRBD1. V was clipped by 3 bases and J by 1 base; unmatched bases: 0. This CDR3 contains 14 residues. The V gene's germline CDR1 is MNHNS and CDR2 SASEGT. The CDR3 nucleotides read TGTGCCAGCAGTGAGGGACAGTCCTACAATGAGCAGTTCTTC. Translating it yields CASSEGQSYNEQFF.